This entry is about one TCR beta chain. Its specificity is not known. The record originates from a study of shared clonotypes between healthy human individuals. Study-level points and caveats: Non-shared clonotypes showed lower generation probabilities than clonotypes common to all four donors. Enrolling few donors narrowed the genetic and exposure-history diversity that was represented.

Deep was the level at which the assay was run. Genomic DNA belonging to each subset was distributed in equal measure over several immunoSEQ plates. Method: immunoSEQ multiplex PCR; TCRdb's copy keeps in-frame clones and lacks some. The profile covers roughly 1,500,000 clones, with around 98.5% appearing a single time and 0.3% to 0.45% taken by the ten largest. Germline V gene data show CDR1 as SGHTA and CDR2 as FQGNSA. The CDR3 sequence is 15 residues long. Trimming pared 1 base from V and 0 bases from J, leaving 9 bases between. V gene TRBV7-2 combines with J gene TRBJ2-5; possible D gene TRBD1, 6 bases. Source material: naive CD4+ T cells sorted from blood. Subset noted: CD45RA+ positively selected. This receptor was obtained from a man aged 25-40 years in good health. This CDR3 reads CASSLDQGYQETQYF. DNA of the CDR3: TGTGCCAGCAGCTTAGACCAGGGGTACCAAGAGACCCAGTACTTC.